This T cell receptor (beta chain) stems from a study of CD8 T cells in Susac syndrome. Study summary: Eight or nine of the sequenced Susac syndrome patients were in remission, and more than 5 had active disease.

The CDR3 spans 14 residues. From germline, CDR1 is SGHRS and CDR2 YFSETQ. Trimming removed 0 bases from V and 4 bases from J, with 11 bases in between. Random hexamers were used to reverse transcribe the RNA input (about 0.5 to 1 ug). An immunoSEQ multiplex PCR amplified TCR beta CDR3 over 54 Vbeta and 13 Jbeta. TCRdb re-called the immunoSEQ multiplex PCR reads through MiXCR, storing one row per CDR3 protein. The sample lists nearly 110,000 distinct CDR3 sequences; around 94% were seen once. Overall study results and limits: The study found that Susac CD8+ clonal expansion peaked in TEMRA cells and active patients. Total CD8+ repertoires held some 16 Susac-specific public clones, while CD8+ TEMRA repertoires held five.

This clonotype was seen just once. No antigen is known for it. This chain connects TRBV5-1 to TRBJ2-7; D gene uncertain. The specimen sequenced was CD8+ T cells from PBMCs. This clonotype originated in a human donor with Susac syndrome. CDR3 sequence (DNA): TGCGCCAGCAGCTTGGCCAGGATGGGATACGAGCAGTACTTC. Translating gives CASSLARMGYEQYF.